This record concerns one TCR beta chain sequence. Trimming cost V 1 base and J 6 bases, with 6 bases left between them. Germline loops: CDR1 SGHRS, CDR2 YFSETQ. CDR3 length: 12 amino acids. Sequencing used immunoSEQ multiplex PCR; TCRdb keeps in-frame clones, though not all of them. Of about 130,000 clones in the sample, about four fifths were seen once. The data were obtained in a study of blood T cell repertoires in COVID-19. Study summary: Spain, Italy and the United States supplied samples that represented acute and convalescent COVID-19.

The sequence was obtained from a human donor in a cohort sampled during active COVID-19. The genes are TRBV5-1 and TRBJ2-3; D unresolved. Sequenced material: peripheral blood. The CDR3 DNA reads TGCGCCAGCAGCTTGAACTTGGATACGCAGTATTTT. Amino acids: CASSLNLDTQYF.